The 17 T cell receptor beta chains below were found in one sample sequenced in a study of CD8 T cells in Susac syndrome. With random hexamers, 0.5 to 1 ug RNA was reverse transcribed. TCRdb analysed the immunoSEQ multiplex PCR reads with MiXCR anew, one entry per CDR3 protein. Here the sample spans 27,000 or so distinct CDR3 sequences, roughly 94% being singletons. Source material: CD8+ T cells from PBMCs. These receptors all stem from a human donor in good health.

This chain connects TRBV11-2 to TRBJ2-7, with 7 bases lining up with TRBD1. Losses at the gene ends were 5 bases for V and 2 bases for J; bases not matched to a gene: 12. Germline V gives CDR1 SGHAT, CDR2 FQNNGV. This CDR3 has 16 residues. CDR3 loop: CASSPVLGTATYEQYF. The CDR3 DNA sequence: TGTGCCAGCAGCCCCGTATTGGGGACAGCTACCTACGAGCAGTACTTC.

J is TRBJ2-7 and V is TRBV6-2 or TRBV6-3; D is perhaps TRBD1 (5 bases). V gave up 4 bases and J gave up 2 bases, with 9 bases separating them. Germline CDR1 and CDR2: MNHEY and SVGEGT. The CDR3 consists of 13 residues. CDR3 loop: CASSSQGTYEQYF. DNA for the CDR3: TGTGCCAGCAGTTCGCAGGGTACCTACGAGCAGTACTTC.

The chain links TRBV2 to TRBJ2-7, with TRBD2 matching over 7 bases. The germline gives CDR1 SNHLY, CDR2 FYNNEI. With 6 bases clipped from V and 0 bases from J, the junction kept 8 bases outside the gene matches. The CDR3 is made up of 15 amino acids. The CDR3 nucleotides are TGTGCCAGCAGCCCTAAGGCGGGGGACTCCTACGAGCAGTACTTC. Its translation is CASSPKAGDSYEQYF. Drawing the rest from reference TRBV2 and TRBJ2-7, the complete variable domain is EPEVTQTPSHQVTQMGQEVILRCVPISNHLYFYWYRQILGQKVEFLVSFYNNEISEKSEIFDDQFSVERPDGSNFTLKIRSTKLEDSAMYFCASSPKAGDSYEQYFGPGTRLTVT.

The chain has TRBV19 and TRBJ1-5, with no clear D. V shed 6 bases and J shed 4 bases, with 13 bases lying between them. This CDR3 comprises 14 residues. Germline loops: CDR1 LNHDA, CDR2 SQIVND (reference sequence). Written as DNA, the CDR3 is TGTGCCAGTAGCTGGAGAGGGCCGAATCAGCCCCAGCATTTT. It encodes CASSWRGPNQPQHF.

The chain links TRBV7-2 to TRBJ1-5, with D possibly being TRBD1 (5 bases). V gave up 0 bases and J gave up 0 bases, with 6 bases separating them. This CDR3 has 15 amino acids. Germline V gene data show CDR1 as SGHTA and CDR2 as FQGNSA. CDR3: CASSLAGGSNQPQHF. CDR3 in DNA: TGTGCCAGCAGCTTAGCGGGGGGTAGCAATCAGCCCCAGCATTTT.

The J gene is TRBJ2-3, the V gene TRBV4-3; 12 positions match TRBD2. Losses at the gene ends were 1 base for V and 2 bases for J; bases not matched to a gene: 7. This CDR3 is built from 18 residues. Germline V lookup: CDR1 LGHNA, CDR2 YSLEER. This chain's CDR3 is CASSQGPSSGGATDTQYF. Here the CDR3 DNA reads TGCGCCAGCAGCCAAGGGCCATCTAGCGGGGGGGCCACAGATACGCAGTATTTT.

The chain employs TRBV12-5 and TRBJ1-2, with D unclear. The CDR3 has 13 amino acids. CDR1 LGHNT and CDR2 FRNRAP come from the germline V gene. With 7 bases removed from V and 6 bases from J, the gap between germline ends came to 15 bases. The CDR3 DNA reads as TGTGCTAGTGCCCTAACCGTTATTCATGGCTACACCTTC. Protein product: CASALTVIHGYTF.

The chain couples TRBV6-1 to TRBJ1-1, with D perhaps TRBD1 (5 bases). Trimming removed 0 bases at V and 2 bases at J, with 7 bases between. Germline-derived CDR1 and CDR2 are MNHNS and SASEGT. The CDR3 is 14 amino acids. The CDR3 protein is CASSEAGGNTEAFF. In nucleotides, the CDR3 is TGTGCCAGCAGTGAAGCGGGGGGAAACACTGAAGCTTTCTTT.

This clonotype was seen just once. The rearrangement joins TRBV12-3 or TRBV12-4 to TRBJ1-5, with 12 bases that match TRBD1. The V segment lost 9 bases and the J segment 0 bases; nucleotides outside the gene matches: 9. There are 17 residues in the CDR3. CDR3 in DNA: TGTGCCAGTAGCCGGGACAGGGGGCCGGGTAGCAATCAGCCCCAGCATTTT. Amino acid sequence: CASSRDRGPGSNQPQHF.

V usage is TRBV3-1 and J usage is TRBJ2-7; 9 bases line up with TRBD1. Germline V CDR1 and CDR2: LGHDT, YNNKEL (reference sequence). The ends lost 4 bases at V and 6 bases at J; junction bases unmatched: 13. CDR3 length: 16 residues. CDR3 DNA sequence: TGTGCCAGCAGCCTCTTTCCGGGACAGGGTACTGTCGAGCAGTACTTC. Its translation: CASSLFPGQGTVEQYF.

This chain uses TRBV19 with TRBJ1-5; D unresolved. Germline V gene data show CDR1 as LNHDA and CDR2 as SQIVND (reference sequence). The V gene lost 3 bases and the J gene lost 0 bases, with 15 bases spanning the gap. There are 17 residues in the CDR3. The CDR3 DNA is TGTGCCAGTAGTATTAAGGACGTCGTATATAGCAATCAGCCCCAGCATTTT. Protein sequence: CASSIKDVVYSNQPQHF.

This sequence joins TRBV4-1 and TRBJ1-2; TRBD1 matches 8 bases. The CDR3 loop spans 18 amino acids. The V gene's germline CDR1 is MGHRA and CDR2 YSYEKL. V lost 5 bases, J lost 3 bases, and 17 bases stayed unmatched. The CDR3 sequence: CASSKSPGTGVGYYGYTF. CDR3 DNA: TGCGCCAGCAGCAAAAGCCCCGGGACAGGCGTTGGGTACTATGGCTACACCTTC.

The rearrangement links TRBV5-4 to TRBJ2-7; perhaps TRBD1 as D (5 bases). This CDR3 contains 13 residues. CDR1 and CDR2 from the germline V gene are SGHNT and YYREEE (reference sequence). The germline V and J ends were trimmed by 2 bases and 4 bases, with 10 bases remaining between them. The CDR3 here is CASSFREGYEQYF. CDR3 nucleotide sequence: TGTGCCAGCAGCTTCAGGGAAGGTTACGAGCAGTACTTC.

The V call is TRBV4-3, the J call TRBJ2-5, with TRBD1 matching over 9 bases. The CDR3 has 17 amino acids. With V trimmed by 0 bases and J by 4 bases, 9 bases remained unmatched. Germline V gives CDR1 LGHNA, CDR2 YSLEER. Here the CDR3 reads CASSQDRPGQGGETQYF. CDR3 in DNA: TGCGCCAGCAGCCAAGATCGTCCGGGACAGGGTGGAGAGACCCAGTACTTC.

The gene calls are TRBV9 and TRBJ1-2, with D tentatively TRBD1 (5 bases). CDR3 length: 15 residues. With 3 bases removed from V and 6 bases from J, the gap between germline ends came to 18 bases. The V gene's germline CDR1 is SGDLS and CDR2 YYNGEE. CDR3 nucleotides: TGTGCCAGCAGCGAACGGGGGATATTGTCTAATGGCTACACCTTC. Amino acid sequence: CASSERGILSNGYTF.

The chain has TRBV7-8 and TRBJ2-7; D may be TRBD1 or TRBD2 (6 bases each). CDR1 and CDR2 (germline): SGHVS, FQNEAQ. The length of the CDR3 is 17 residues. The ends were cut back, 2 bases at V and 4 bases at J, with 21 bases in the middle. Here the CDR3 DNA reads TGTGCCAGCAGCTTAAGGGTGACGGGGGCAACGAGGTACGAGCAGTACTTC. It encodes CASSLRVTGATRYEQYF.

The rearrangement joins TRBV7-9 to TRBJ1-3, with a tentative D call TRBD1 (5 bases). Germline lookup yields CDR1 SEHNR and CDR2 FQNEAQ (reference sequence). V was cut by 6 bases and J by 0 bases, with 15 bases left in between. The CDR3 extends over 16 amino acids. The CDR3 DNA reads as TGTGCCAGCAGGCGCCGGGACCCAGGCTCTGGAAACACCATATATTTT. Translation gives CASRRRDPGSGNTIYF.